A selection of T cell receptor beta chains follows, all from one sample in a study of PD-L1 blockade in urothelial cancer. Assay used: immunoSEQ multiplex PCR; TCRdb lists only in-frame clones, some missing. The sample yields tens of thousands of clones, approximately 84% seen once. Sequences were derived from PBMCs, sampled around atezolizumab (anti-PD-L1) treatment. These receptors all stem from a man aged 60 to 75 with urothelial cancer. Both conserved end residues are part of each CDR3. The D gene is left open where the match is weak. The listing skips clone size in some rows; elsewhere it reads once, few, many or a size class.

TGCGCCAGCAGCCCCTGGACTAGCGGGGGTAATGAGCAGTTCTTC	CASSPWTSGGNEQFF	.	TRBV4-1	TRBJ2-1	TRBD2
TGCGCCAGCAGCTTGGCTCAACAGGGTGAGACCCAGTACTTC	CASSLAQQGETQYF	.	TRBV5-1	TRBJ2-5	.
TGTGCCAGCCTACAGGGCAACGAGCAGTACTTC	CASLQGNEQYF	.	TRBV6-5	TRBJ2-7	.
TGCAGCGTTCCAGGCCTCGGCGGCTACACCTTC	CSVPGLGGYTF	.	TRBV29-1	TRBJ1-2	.
TGTGCCAGCAGTGTTGGGGGCAGGGGCCTTAACTATGGCTACACCTTC	CASSVGGRGLNYGYTF	.	TRBV27	TRBJ1-2	.
TGTGCCAGCAGCTTAATGAGAGAGACCCAGTACTTC	CASSLMRETQYF	.	TRBV7-2	TRBJ2-5	.
TGTGCCAGCAGCTCTTCAACTAGTAGCTCCTACAATGAGCAGTTCTTC	CASSSSTSSSYNEQFF	.	TRBV7-9	TRBJ2-1	.
TGTGCCAGCAGTGAGATAACAGGGTATGTCGAGCAGTACTTC	CASSEITGYVEQYF	few	TRBV6-6	TRBJ2-7	.
TGTGCCAGCTCCCCGGACAGGCACGGAAATGGCTACACCTTC	CASSPDRHGNGYTF	.	TRBV14	TRBJ1-2	TRBD1
TGTGCCAGCAGTTTAAGGAACCGCCCGGGGACCTACAATGAGCAGTTCTTC	CASSLRNRPGTYNEQFF	.	TRBV27	TRBJ2-1	.
TGCGCCAGCAGCCAAGATCAAGCGGGGGACAATAATGAGCAGTTCTTC	CASSQDQAGDNNEQFF	.	TRBV4-3	TRBJ2-1	TRBD2
TGTGCCAGCTCACCCCGGGACATAAATTCTGGAAACACCATATATTTT	CASSPRDINSGNTIYF	once	TRBV18	TRBJ1-3	.
TGTGCCAGCAGCTTGGGGACAGGGGATGACAATGAGCAGTTCTTC	CASSLGTGDDNEQFF	once	TRBV5-6	TRBJ2-1	TRBD1
TGCGCCAGCAGCCAAGGCCGGGGCACAGATACGCAGTATTTT	CASSQGRGTDTQYF	.	TRBV4-1	TRBJ2-3	.
TGTGCTAGTGGCCGAGACAGGGGCGAAAAACTGTTTTTT	CASGRDRGEKLFF	.	TRBV12-5	TRBJ1-4	TRBD1
TGCGCCAGCAGCACGGGACAGGGAACTGAAGCTTTCTTT	CASSTGQGTEAFF	.	TRBV5-1	TRBJ1-1	TRBD1
TGCAGCGTTTATGACAGTTTAGCCAAAAACATTCAGTACTTC	CSVYDSLAKNIQYF	.	TRBV29-1	TRBJ2-4	.
TGTGCCAGCAGTCCTCGAGGACAGGGTCGAACTGAAGCTTTCTTT	CASSPRGQGRTEAFF	many	TRBV28	TRBJ1-1	TRBD1
TGTGCCAGCAAGATTAGCGGATACTCCTACGAGCAGTACTTC	CASKISGYSYEQYF	.	TRBV6-5	TRBJ2-7	.
TGTGCCAGCAGTTTTAACAGCTTCAATCAGCCCCAGCATTTT	CASSFNSFNQPQHF	.	TRBV27	TRBJ1-5	.
TGCAGCGTGGCCTGGGGGGGACAGGGGGTAGATACGCAGTATTTT	CSVAWGGQGVDTQYF	.	TRBV29-1	TRBJ2-3	TRBD1
TGTGCCATCAGTACCTCCGGGACAGCCGGAGGGGAGCAGTACTTC	CAISTSGTAGGEQYF	.	TRBV10-3	TRBJ2-7	.
TGTGCCAGCTCAACTAGCACAGATACGCAGTATTTT	CASSTSTDTQYF	.	TRBV18	TRBJ2-3	.
TGTGCCTGGACCCGGACAGGATCGGGGCCACCCCTCCACTTT	CAWTRTGSGPPLHF	.	TRBV30	TRBJ1-6	TRBD1
TGCGCCAGCAGTCAATCTGCCTTCCAGGCGCATGGCTACACCTTC	CASSQSAFQAHGYTF	.	TRBV23-1	TRBJ1-2	.
TGTGCCAGCAGCTTGGAGTTGGGGCAGCACTATGGCTACACCTTC	CASSLELGQHYGYTF	.	TRBV5-4	TRBJ1-2	.
TGTGCCAGCAGCGTAGAGGGGACAGGCTCTGGAAACACCATATATTTT	CASSVEGTGSGNTIYF	.	TRBV9	TRBJ1-3	TRBD1
TGTGCCAGCAGTTCGGGACAATATAATTCACCCCTCCACTTT	CASSSGQYNSPLHF	.	TRBV27	TRBJ1-6	.